One and the same sample provided the 10 T cell receptor beta chains below, sequenced in a study of CD8+ T cells in alopecia areata. RNA extraction was followed by reverse transcription into cDNA, which acted as the sequencing template. Here immunoSEQ multiplex PCR was the method, and the copy in TCRdb shows in-frame clones only, minus some. The table shows roughly 220,000 clones, with 66% occurring only once. Treatment reported: oral pan-JAK inhibitor, 5-10 mg twice daily. The specimen was CD4+ T cells sorted from blood, collected at week 44, from a patient treated with tofacitinib. These receptors all come from a human donor with alopecia areata.

This clone was seen a few times. The chain has TRBV4-1 and TRBJ2-1, with 8 bases that match TRBD2. The V segment lost 5 bases and the J segment 7 bases; nucleotides outside the gene matches: 13. The CDR3 consists of 16 residues. Germline CDR1 is MGHRA and CDR2 is YSYEKL. The CDR3 loop is CASSGTSGTRINEQFF. The CDR3 nucleotides read TGCGCCAGCAGCGGAACTTCCGGGACTAGAATAAATGAGCAGTTCTTC.

The chain joins TRBV6-1 to TRBJ1-2, with D possibly matching TRBD1 (5 bases). The CDR3 sequence is 14 residues long. V lost 3 bases, J lost 8 bases, and 16 bases lay in between. Germline V gene sequence: CDR1 MNHNS, CDR2 SASEGT. The CDR3 DNA reads as TGTGCCAGCAGTGAGGCGACAGCCATCATCGGCTACACCTTC. Its translation: CASSEATAIIGYTF.

Concerning this clone itself: The junction does not match germline at one end; this may be a read error. V and J are TRBV10-3 and TRBJ1-5; no firm D call. The CDR3 runs to 15 residues. Looked up from germline, CDR1 is ENHRY and CDR2 is SYGVKD. CDR3 in amino acids: CASSEAGQQNQPQHF. CDR3 sequence (DNA): TGTGCCAGCAGTGAAGCGGGCCAGCAAAATCAGCCCCAGCATTTT.

This clone occurred a few times. The V gene is TRBV19, the J gene TRBJ2-7; D remains unclear. The CDR3 runs 13 residues. The V gene's germline CDR1 is LNHDA and CDR2 SQIVND (reference sequence). With 1 base removed from V and 0 bases from J, the gap between germline ends came to 4 bases. CDR3 loop: CASSIADSYEQYF. CDR3 bases: TGTGCCAGTAGTATAGCGGACTCCTACGAGCAGTACTTC.

The chain combines TRBV6-1 with TRBJ1-6; weak D call: TRBD1 (5 bases). CDR3 length: 13 residues. The V end lost 3 bases, the J end lost 10 bases, and 10 bases lay between the germline ends. Germline-derived CDR1 and CDR2 are MNHNS and SASEGT. CDR3 sequence (DNA): TGTGCCAGCAGTGAGGGCCGGGACTCACCCCTCCACTTT. Residues: CASSEGRDSPLHF.

This clone has just a few counts. The chain uses TRBV30 and TRBJ1-2; TRBD1 matches 7 bases. The CDR3 is 11 amino acids. The V and J ends lost 2 bases and 7 bases, in that order; junction bases with no gene match: 1. Germline-derived CDR1 and CDR2 are GTSNPN and SVGIG (reference sequence). CDR3 residues: CAWSTGAGYTF. CDR3 nucleotides: TGTGCCTGGAGTACAGGGGCTGGCTACACCTTC.

The rearrangement uses TRBV11-2 and TRBJ1-5; D gene ambiguous. V was cut by 0 bases and J by 5 bases, with 11 bases left in between. The CDR3 contains 15 residues. Germline V gene sequence: CDR1 SGHAT, CDR2 FQNNGV. The CDR3: CASSLDLSIDQPQHF. The DNA of the CDR3 is TGTGCCAGCAGCTTAGATCTCTCGATAGATCAGCCCCAGCATTTT.

This sequence joins TRBV5-1 and TRBJ2-2; no definite D call. The V end lost 4 bases, the J end lost 0 bases, and 7 bases lay between the germline ends. CDR1 is SGHRS, CDR2 YFSETQ, per germline. The CDR3 totals 14 residues. CDR3 residues: CASSPVTNTGELFF. CDR3 in DNA: TGCGCCAGCAGCCCCGTTACGAACACCGGGGAGCTGTTTTTT.

The chain employs TRBV14 and TRBJ1-2; D not resolved. Germline V gene lookup returns CDR1 SGHDN and CDR2 FVKESK. CDR3 length equals 12 residues. The V end was cut by 3 bases, the J end by 4 bases, with 6 bases between. The CDR3 here is CASSQRTYGYTF. CDR3 sequence (DNA): TGTGCCAGCAGCCAGAGGACCTATGGCTACACCTTC.

Only a few counts were recorded for this clone. This chain uses TRBV29-1 with TRBJ2-2; 8 bases fit TRBD1. CDR1 and CDR2 (germline): SQVTM, ANQGSEA. The CDR3 extends over 17 amino acids. The junction had 10 bases not matched to a gene; V was cut back by 4 bases and J by 0 bases. The CDR3 DNA is TGCAGCGTTGCCCGTCCAGGACAGGGTGCGAACACCGGGGAGCTGTTTTTT. It yields the protein CSVARPGQGANTGELFF.